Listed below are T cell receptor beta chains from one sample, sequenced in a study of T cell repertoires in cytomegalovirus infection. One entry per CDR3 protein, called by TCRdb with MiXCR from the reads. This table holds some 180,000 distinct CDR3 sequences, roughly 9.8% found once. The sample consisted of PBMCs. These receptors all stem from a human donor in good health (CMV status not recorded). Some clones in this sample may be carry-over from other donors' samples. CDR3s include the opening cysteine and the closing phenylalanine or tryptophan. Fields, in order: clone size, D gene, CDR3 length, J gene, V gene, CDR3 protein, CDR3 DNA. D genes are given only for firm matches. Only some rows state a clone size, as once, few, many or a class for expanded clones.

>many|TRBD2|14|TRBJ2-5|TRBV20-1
CSAPPGGQLGTQYF
TGCAGTGCTCCTCCGGGAGGCCAGTTGGGGACCCAGTACTTC
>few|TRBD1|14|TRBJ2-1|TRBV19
CASSTIGQANEQFF
TGTGCCAGTAGTACCATCGGACAGGCCAATGAGCAGTTCTTC
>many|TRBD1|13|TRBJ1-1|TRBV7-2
CASSLGTGTEAFF
TGTGCCAGCAGCTTAGGGACAGGTACTGAAGCTTTCTTT
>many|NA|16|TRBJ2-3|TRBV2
CASRGGAGRITDTQYF
TGTGCCAGCAGGGGTGGTGCGGGAAGGATCACAGATACGCAGTATTTT
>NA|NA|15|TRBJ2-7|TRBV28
CASREPGRSSYEQYF
TGTGCCAGCAGAGAGCCCGGGAGAAGCTCCTACGAGCAGTACTTC
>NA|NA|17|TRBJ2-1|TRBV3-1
CASSQDPGPLPHNEQFF
TGTGCCAGCAGCCAAGACCCGGGACCCTTACCCCACAATGAGCAGTTCTTC
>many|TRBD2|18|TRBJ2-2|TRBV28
CASSSGLAGVSNTGELFF
TGTGCCAGCAGCTCCGGACTAGCGGGAGTTTCGAACACCGGGGAGCTGTTTTTT
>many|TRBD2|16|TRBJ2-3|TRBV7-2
CASSSSSGGNRDTQYF
TGTGCCAGCAGCTCCTCAAGCGGGGGTAACAGGGATACGCAGTATTTT
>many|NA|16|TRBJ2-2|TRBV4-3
CASSQDPSAIAGELFF
TGCGCCAGCAGCCAAGATCCTAGCGCGATCGCCGGGGAGCTGTTTTTT
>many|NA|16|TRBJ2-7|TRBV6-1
CASSGKTGVDGDEQYF
TGTGCCAGCAGCGGAAAGACAGGTGTAGATGGGGACGAGCAGTACTTC
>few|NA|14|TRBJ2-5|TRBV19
CASSIHGLQETQYF
TGTGCCAGTAGTATTCATGGGCTCCAAGAGACCCAGTACTTC
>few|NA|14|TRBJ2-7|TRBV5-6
CASSLLGSTYEQYF
TGTGCCAGCAGCCTTCTAGGGTCGACCTACGAGCAGTACTTC
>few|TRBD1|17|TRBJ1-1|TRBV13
CASSPGTGDGFGTEAFF
TGTGCCAGCAGCCCGGGGACAGGGGATGGGTTTGGCACTGAAGCTTTCTTT
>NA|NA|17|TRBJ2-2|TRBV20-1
CSAYTSGPAGNTGELFF
TGCAGTGCCTACACGTCGGGCCCAGCGGGGAACACCGGGGAGCTGTTTTTT
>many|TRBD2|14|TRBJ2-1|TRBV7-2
CASATSGDYNEQFF
TGTGCCAGCGCAACTAGCGGGGACTACAATGAGCAGTTCTTC
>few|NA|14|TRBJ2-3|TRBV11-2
CASSLDQGRDTQYF
TGTGCCAGCAGCTTAGATCAGGGTCGGGATACGCAGTATTTT
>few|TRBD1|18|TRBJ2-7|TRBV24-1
CATDNLGRGRPLTYEQYF
TGTGCCACCGATAATCTGGGCAGGGGGCGCCCACTTACCTACGAGCAGTACTTC
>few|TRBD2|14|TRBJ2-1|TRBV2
CASSVVTSGRARFF
TGTGCCAGCAGTGTTGTGACTAGCGGGAGGGCCAGGTTCTTC
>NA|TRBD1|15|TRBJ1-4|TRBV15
CAIGDQGQEGEKLFF
TGTGCCATCGGGGACCAGGGACAGGAGGGAGAAAAACTGTTTTTT
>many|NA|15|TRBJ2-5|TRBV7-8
CASSLEGVPQETQYF
TGTGCCAGCAGCTTAGAAGGGGTCCCGCAAGAGACCCAGTACTTC
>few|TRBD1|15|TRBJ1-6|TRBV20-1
CSARVRGVGLSPLHF
TGCAGTGCTAGAGTCAGGGGGGTTGGACTTTCACCCCTCCACTTT
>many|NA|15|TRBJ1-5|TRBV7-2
CASSLASRPNQPQHF
TGTGCCAGCAGCTTAGCTAGCCGCCCAAATCAGCCCCAGCATTTT
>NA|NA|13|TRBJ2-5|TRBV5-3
CASSLTGMETQYF
TGTGCCAGCAGCTTAACAGGGATGGAGACCCAGTACTTC
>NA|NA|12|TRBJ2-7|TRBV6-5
CASRQGSLEQYF
TGTGCCAGCAGACAGGGATCCCTCGAGCAGTACTTC
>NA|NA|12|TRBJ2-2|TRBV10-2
CASCGQIPELFF
TGCGCCAGCTGCGGACAGATCCCAGAGCTGTTTTTT
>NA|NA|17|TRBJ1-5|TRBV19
CASSRSLSGRPSDPQHF
TGTGCCAGTAGTCGCTCCCTCTCTGGACGGCCTTCGGATCCCCAGCATTTT
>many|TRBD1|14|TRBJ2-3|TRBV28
CASRLTGASDTQYF
TGTGCCAGCAGATTAACAGGGGCCTCGGATACGCAGTATTTT
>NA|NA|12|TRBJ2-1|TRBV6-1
CASSEGLREQFF
TGTGCCAGCTCAGAGGGGCTTAGGGAGCAGTTCTTC
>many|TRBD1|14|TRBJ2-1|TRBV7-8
CASSLDRAYNEQFF
TGTGCCAGCAGCTTGGACAGGGCTTACAATGAGCAGTTCTTC
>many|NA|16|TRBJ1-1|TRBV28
CASRPRVVMGNTEAFF
TGTGCCAGCAGGCCCCGCGTGGTAATGGGGAACACTGAAGCTTTCTTT
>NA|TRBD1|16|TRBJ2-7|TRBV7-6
CASSSTSSPGQGIRYF
TGTGCCAGCAGCTCAACTTCCTCCCCGGGACAGGGGATCCGGTACTTC
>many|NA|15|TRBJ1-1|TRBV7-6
CASSKSLQGNTEAFF
TGTGCCAGCAGCAAATCTTTGCAGGGGAACACTGAAGCTTTCTTT
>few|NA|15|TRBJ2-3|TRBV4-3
CASSQELASTDTQYF
TGCGCCAGCAGCCAAGAGTTAGCGAGCACAGATACGCAGTATTTT
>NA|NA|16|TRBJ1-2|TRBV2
CASSEARQGSIGGYTF
TGTGCCAGCAGTGAAGCGCGGCAGGGGAGTATCGGAGGCTACACCTTC
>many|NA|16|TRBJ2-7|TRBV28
CASSLSSSVTGSEQYF
TGTGCCAGCAGTTTATCTAGCTCGGTTACGGGTTCCGAGCAGTACTTC